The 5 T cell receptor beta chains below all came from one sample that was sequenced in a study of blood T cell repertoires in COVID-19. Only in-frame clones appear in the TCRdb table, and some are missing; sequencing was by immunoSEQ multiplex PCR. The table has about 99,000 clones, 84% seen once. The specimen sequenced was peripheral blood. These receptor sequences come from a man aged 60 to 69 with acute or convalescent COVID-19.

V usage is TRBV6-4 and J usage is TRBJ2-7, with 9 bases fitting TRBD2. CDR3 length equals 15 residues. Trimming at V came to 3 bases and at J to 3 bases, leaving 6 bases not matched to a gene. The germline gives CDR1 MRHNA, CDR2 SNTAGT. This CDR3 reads CASSELASGNYEQYF. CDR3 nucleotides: TGTGCCAGCAGTGAGTTGGCTAGCGGGAACTACGAGCAGTACTTC.

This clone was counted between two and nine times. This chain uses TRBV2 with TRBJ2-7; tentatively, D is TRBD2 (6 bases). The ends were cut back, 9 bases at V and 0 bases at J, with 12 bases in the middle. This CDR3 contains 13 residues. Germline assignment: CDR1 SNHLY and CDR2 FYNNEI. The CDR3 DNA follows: TGTGCCAGGGGGGGTAGCGGCTCCTACGAGCAGTACGTC. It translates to CARGGSGSYEQYV.

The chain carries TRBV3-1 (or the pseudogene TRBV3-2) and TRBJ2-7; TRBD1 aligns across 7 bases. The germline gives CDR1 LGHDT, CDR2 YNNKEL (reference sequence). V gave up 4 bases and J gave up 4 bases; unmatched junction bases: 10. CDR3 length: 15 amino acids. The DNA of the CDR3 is TGTGCCAGCAGCCCCACAGGGGCCAAATTGTACGAGCAGTACTTC. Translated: CASSPTGAKLYEQYF.

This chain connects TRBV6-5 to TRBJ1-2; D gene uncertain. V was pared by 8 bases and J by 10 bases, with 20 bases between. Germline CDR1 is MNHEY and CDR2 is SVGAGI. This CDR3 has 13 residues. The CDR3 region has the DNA TGTGCCAGCGGAGGAGGGCTCCCGTCCGCCTACACCTTC. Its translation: CASGGGLPSAYTF.

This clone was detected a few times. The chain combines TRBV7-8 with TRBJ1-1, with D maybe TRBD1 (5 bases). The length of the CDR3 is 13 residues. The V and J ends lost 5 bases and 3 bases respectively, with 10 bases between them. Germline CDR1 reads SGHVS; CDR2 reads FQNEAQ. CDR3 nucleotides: TGTGCCAGCAGCGCACGGGACTACACTGAAGCTTTCTTT. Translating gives CASSARDYTEAFF.